These 21 T cell receptor beta chains share one sample of origin, sequenced in a study of control samples from healthy donors and cancer patients. Method: immunoSEQ multiplex PCR; TCRdb's copy keeps in-frame clones and lacks some. The data show tens of thousands of clones, around 70% seen once. Source material: formalin-fixed, paraffin-embedded tissue. Receptor source: a male donor with melanoma.

V usage is TRBV30 and J usage is TRBJ2-7; D call uncertain. The CDR3 totals 13 residues. The V and J ends lost 5 bases and 0 bases respectively, with 11 bases between them. The V gene's germline CDR1 is GTSNPN and CDR2 SVGIG (reference sequence). The CDR3 loop reads CAWERTNSYEQYF. Written as DNA, the CDR3 is TGTGCCTGGGAGCGAACTAACTCCTACGAGCAGTACTTC.

V gene TRBV27 combines with J gene TRBJ1-5; D possibly corresponds to TRBD1 (5 bases). V was cut by 5 bases and J by 0 bases, with 14 bases left in between. The CDR3 length is 16 residues. CDR1 and CDR2 from the germline V gene are MNHEY and SMNVEV (reference sequence). This CDR3 reads CASSPDGTVSNQPQHF. CDR3 DNA sequence: TGTGCCAGCAGTCCGGACGGGACCGTTAGCAATCAGCCCCAGCATTTT.

The rearrangement joins TRBV3-1 (or the pseudogene TRBV3-2) to TRBJ2-7, with D possibly matching TRBD2 (6 bases). From germline, CDR1 is LGHDT and CDR2 YNNKEL (reference sequence). V was clipped by 4 bases and J by 3 bases, with 16 bases between them. The CDR3 has 15 residues. The CDR3 spells CASSPPSESFYEQYF. The CDR3, as DNA: TGTGCCAGCAGCCCCCCTAGCGAGAGTTTCTACGAGCAGTACTTC.

In its sample, this clone was seen once. The CDR3 protein is CASSIRSGTDTQYF. The CDR3 nucleotides are TGTGCCAGCAGCATTCGGAGCGGCACAGATACGCAGTATTTT. The chain links TRBV9 to TRBJ2-3; D call uncertain. The germline V and J ends were trimmed by 4 bases and 1 base, with 10 bases remaining between them. Germline-derived CDR1 and CDR2 are SGDLS and YYNGEE. CDR3 length: 14 residues. Variable domain in full (rest from reference TRBV9 and TRBJ2-3): DSGVTQTPKHLITATGQRVTLRCSPRSGDLSVYWYQQSLDQGLQFLIQYYNGEERAKGNILERFSAQQFPDLHSELNLSSLELGDSALYFCASSIRSGTDTQYFGPGTRLTVL.

Regarding this clone: Other DNA sequences in this sample translate to the same CDR3. The V gene is TRBV19, the J gene TRBJ1-2; D may be TRBD1 (6 bases). Per germline, CDR1 LNHDA and CDR2 SQIVND (reference sequence). This CDR3 region has 15 residues. The CDR3 reads CATSSRGPVNYGYTF. For the CDR3, the DNA is TGTGCTACCTCCTCGCGGGGGCCCGTTAACTATGGCTACACCTTC.

Notes on this clone: One end of the junction does not line up with germline, which may come from a read error. This rearrangement joins TRBV19 to TRBJ2-7; 11 positions agree with TRBD2. The CDR3 length is 13 residues. Germline CDR1 reads LNHDA; CDR2 reads SQIVND (reference sequence). The CDR3 DNA reads TGTGCCAGTAGTATAGATAAGACTAGCGGGAAGGACTTC. This encodes CASSIDKTSGKDF. The full variable domain, rest sourced from reference TRBV19 and TRBJ2-7, is DGGITQSPKYLFRKEGQNVTLSCEQNLNHDAMYWYRQDPGQGLRLIYYSQIVNDFQKGDIAEGYSVSREKKESFPLTVTSAQKNPTAFYLCASSIDKTSGKDFGPGTRLTVT.

CDR3 residues: CASSLAAGPYEQYF. The CDR3 nucleotides are TGCGCCAGCAGCTTGGCCGCCGGTCCCTACGAGCAGTACTTC. The chain recombines TRBV5-1 with TRBJ2-7; unclear D gene. This CDR3 has 14 residues. V gave up 0 bases and J gave up 2 bases, with 9 bases separating them. The germline V gene has CDR1 SGHRS and CDR2 YFSETQ.

This chain connects TRBV2 to TRBJ1-6; D is undetermined. Trimming cost V 1 base and J 10 bases, with 11 bases left between them. CDR1 is SNHLY, CDR2 FYNNEI, per germline. The CDR3 consists of 14 residues. CDR3: CASSEEGSYSPLHF. The CDR3 bases are TGTGCCAGCAGTGAAGAGGGCAGTTACTCACCCCTCCACTTT.

The genes are TRBV5-1 and TRBJ2-5, with a weak D call TRBD1 (6 bases). Trimming removed 7 bases from V and 5 bases from J, with 21 bases in between. CDR1 and CDR2 from the germline V gene are SGHRS and YFSETQ. The CDR3 consists of 15 residues. The CDR3: CASSSGPTQGETQYF. The CDR3 bases are TGCGCCAGCTCCTCCGGGCCGACCCAGGGGGAGACCCAGTACTTC.

The V and J genes are TRBV18 and TRBJ2-6; D remains unclear. The CDR3 is 13 amino acids. The germline V gene encodes CDR1 KGHSH and CDR2 LQKENI. V shed 5 bases and J shed 0 bases, with 2 bases lying between them. CDR3 DNA sequence: TGTGCCAGCTCAACCTCTGGGGCCAACGTCCTGACTTTC. Translation gives CASSTSGANVLTF.

The chain has TRBV19 and TRBJ2-6; D remains ambiguous. The CDR3 runs to 15 residues. V was clipped by 0 bases and J by 0 bases, with 3 bases between them. Germline V gene data show CDR1 as LNHDA and CDR2 as SQIVND (reference sequence). The CDR3 region is CASSIDGSGANVLTF. The CDR3 DNA sequence: TGTGCCAGTAGTATAGATGGCTCTGGGGCCAACGTCCTGACTTTC.

The genes are TRBV11-2 and TRBJ2-1; D gene ambiguous. Per germline, CDR1 SGHAT and CDR2 FQNNGV. The V gene lost 5 bases and the J gene lost 4 bases, with 9 bases spanning the gap. This CDR3 is built from 13 residues. The CDR3 loop is CASSPGRYNEQFF. DNA for the CDR3: TGTGCCAGCAGCCCCGGTAGGTACAATGAGCAGTTCTTC. The full variable domain, its missing parts supplied by reference TRBV11-2 and TRBJ2-1, is EAGVAQSPRYKIIEKRQSVAFWCNPISGHATLYWYQQILGQGPKLLIQFQNNGVVDDSQLPKDRFSAERLKGVDSTLKIQPAKLEDSAVYLCASSPGRYNEQFFGPGTRLTVL.

DNA of the CDR3: TGTGCCAGCAGTGGAGGACAGTATAGAGGCTACACCTTC. The encoded protein is CASSGGQYRGYTF. This chain connects TRBV27 to TRBJ1-2; D is possibly TRBD1 (6 bases). The CDR3 is 13 amino acids. The V and J ends lost 5 bases and 8 bases respectively, with 15 bases between them. Per the germline V gene, CDR1 is MNHEY and CDR2 is SMNVEV (reference sequence).

The genes are TRBV18 and TRBJ2-2; TRBD2 might be the D (5 bases). Germline V CDR1 and CDR2: KGHSH, LQKENI. This CDR3 comprises 15 residues. Trimming took 3 bases from V and 2 from J, leaving 10 bases between them. This CDR3 is CASSPGIPNTGELFF. CDR3 DNA sequence: TGTGCCAGCTCACCCGGGATACCTAACACCGGGGAGCTGTTTTTT.

The chain carries TRBV7-8 and TRBJ1-2; D call uncertain. Trimming cost V 1 base and J 0 bases, with 9 bases left between them. The CDR3 is 15 residues long. Per the germline V gene, CDR1 is SGHVS and CDR2 is FQNEAQ. CDR3 loop: CASSLGGTANYGYTF. The DNA of the CDR3 is TGTGCCAGCAGCTTAGGTGGCACAGCTAACTATGGCTACACCTTC.

CDR3 nucleotide sequence: TGTGCCAGTAGTATTTGGCCCGGGGAGCTGTTTTTT. This gives the protein CASSIWPGELFF. V usage is TRBV19 and J usage is TRBJ2-2; D remains unclear. V was trimmed by 3 bases and J by 6 bases, leaving 5 bases between them. Germline CDR1 LNHDA, CDR2 SQIVND (reference sequence). The CDR3 spans 12 residues.

This clone was detected only once. The genes are TRBV29-1 and TRBJ2-2, with D tentatively TRBD1 (5 bases). Per the germline V gene, CDR1 is SQVTM and CDR2 is ANQGSEA. Trimming took off 6 bases at V and 1 base at J, with 15 bases between the two ends. The CDR3 is 15 amino acids. CDR3 sequence: CSVGQGWGNTGELFF. The DNA for the CDR3 is TGCAGCGTGGGGCAGGGATGGGGGAACACCGGGGAGCTGTTTTTT.

V and J are TRBV30 and TRBJ1-2; D is ambiguous. V was trimmed by 8 bases and J by 8 bases, leaving 21 bases between them. The CDR3 runs 13 residues. Germline V lookup: CDR1 GTSNPN, CDR2 SVGIG (reference sequence). CDR3 residues: CARSLEAWEGYTF. Written as DNA, the CDR3 is TGTGCCCGCTCCCTGGAGGCCTGGGAGGGCTACACCTTC.

This clone was found once. The chain employs TRBV27 and TRBJ2-7; the match to TRBD1 covers 7 bases. V lost 1 base, J lost 5 bases, and 2 bases stayed unmatched. Germline CDR1 MNHEY, CDR2 SMNVEV (reference sequence). The CDR3 loop spans 13 amino acids. The CDR3 DNA reads as TGTGCCAGCAGTTTATGGCAGGGGGACGAGCAGTACTTC. Translating gives CASSLWQGDEQYF.

Only a few counts were recorded for this clone. V and J are TRBV3-1 (or the pseudogene TRBV3-2) and TRBJ2-7, with 9 bases that match TRBD1. V shed 1 base and J 4 bases; nucleotides not matched to a gene: 8. Germline V gene sequence: CDR1 LGHDT, CDR2 YNNKEL (reference sequence). The CDR3 contains 16 residues. CDR3 sequence: CASSQVPGQGVYEQYF. In DNA form, the CDR3 reads TGTGCCAGCAGCCAAGTTCCGGGACAGGGAGTATACGAGCAGTACTTC.

The V and J genes are TRBV7-8 and TRBJ2-7, with TRBD2 matching over 10 bases. CDR1 is SGHVS, CDR2 FQNEAQ, per germline. V dropped 1 base and J dropped 6; count of bases not matched to a gene: 3. The CDR3 spans 14 residues. The CDR3 loop is CASSLGVAGGEQYF. As DNA, the CDR3 is TGTGCCAGCAGCTTAGGGGTAGCGGGAGGCGAGCAGTACTTC.